These 28 T cell receptor beta chains share one sample of origin, sequenced in a study of shared clonotypes between healthy human individuals. Sequencing used immunoSEQ multiplex PCR; TCRdb keeps in-frame clones, though not all of them. The sample yields 900,000 to 1,200,000 clones, about four fifths seen once. Material for sequencing was memory CD4+ T cells from PBMCs. As for subset: CD45RA-negative fraction. The receptor source for this set is a man aged 18 to 29 in good health. Some clones in this sample may be carry-over from other donors' samples.

The genes are TRBV28 and TRBJ2-1, with TRBD2 matching 11 bases. Germline V gene lookup returns CDR1 MDHEN and CDR2 SYDVKM. The CDR3 extends over 15 amino acids. V lost 5 bases to trimming and J lost 8 bases; unmatched junction nucleotides: 8. Here the CDR3 DNA reads TGTGCCAGCAGTGTAGCGGGAGGGAAGGCCCATGAGCAGTTCTTC. Translation: CASSVAGGKAHEQFF.

The chain is built from TRBV30 and TRBJ1-2; D is possibly TRBD1 (5 bases). Trimming shortened V by 4 bases and J by 5 bases, and 17 bases separated the two germline ends. This CDR3 is built from 14 residues. CDR1 GTSNPN and CDR2 SVGIG come from the germline V gene (reference sequence). CDR3 DNA: TGTGCCTGGACCCCCTCGGGGACTCCTTATGGCTACACCTTC. This codes for CAWTPSGTPYGYTF.

The chain employs TRBV7-9 and TRBJ2-7; 13 bases fit TRBD2. V lost 5 bases and J lost 3; bases outside the gene matches: 1. From germline, CDR1 is SEHNR and CDR2 FQNEAQ (reference sequence). This CDR3 is 14 amino acids long. CDR3 loop: CASSRTSGSYEQYF. DNA of the CDR3: TGTGCCAGCAGCAGGACTAGCGGGAGCTACGAGCAGTACTTC. Supplemented by reference TRBV7-9 and TRBJ2-7, the full variable domain reads DTGVSQNPRHKITKRGQNVTFRCDPISEHNRLYWYRQTLGQGPEFLTYFQNEAQLEKSRLLSDRFSAERPKGSFSTLEIQRTEQGDSAMYLCASSRTSGSYEQYFGPGTRLTVT.

V and J are TRBV5-4 and TRBJ2-2; 11 positions match TRBD2. The V gene end was trimmed by 9 bases and the J gene end by 6 bases; junction bases not matched to a gene: 13. This CDR3 is built from 16 residues. Germline loops: CDR1 SGHNT, CDR2 YYREEE (reference sequence). The CDR3 DNA reads TGTGCCACCCGACCCCTTAGCGGGAGGGGACCCGGGGAGCTGTTTTTT. As protein: CATRPLSGRGPGELFF.

J is TRBJ2-7 and V is TRBV4-1; D may be TRBD1 or TRBD2 (6 bases each). The V gene lost 2 bases and the J gene lost 7 bases, with 9 bases spanning the gap. The CDR3 totals 12 residues. Germline V gene sequence: CDR1 MGHRA, CDR2 YSYEKL. The CDR3, as DNA: TGCGCCAGCAGCCAAATAGGGGGGGAGCAGTACTTC. Its protein is CASSQIGGEQYF.

The chain links TRBV9 to TRBJ1-3; 10 nucleotides agree with TRBD1. V lost 1 base to trimming and J lost 3 bases; unmatched junction nucleotides: 4. CDR1 is SGDLS and CDR2 is YYNGEE in the germline V gene. CDR3 size: 16 residues. This CDR3 reads CASSVSRTGGGNTIYF. The CDR3 nucleotides are TGTGCCAGCAGCGTATCAAGGACAGGGGGTGGAAACACCATATATTTT.

The gene calls are TRBV28 and TRBJ2-7; tentatively, D is TRBD1 (5 bases). Looked up from germline, CDR1 is MDHEN and CDR2 is SYDVKM. Trimming pared 1 base from V and 7 bases from J, leaving 11 bases between. The CDR3 totals 13 residues. CDR3 in DNA: TGTGCCAGCAGTTTATTCAGGGTGAGGGAGCAGTACTTC. It specifies CASSLFRVREQYF.

Worth noting for this clone: This sample also contains other DNA sequences that code for the same CDR3. V usage is TRBV18 and J usage is TRBJ1-1; D remains unclear. The length of the CDR3 is 13 residues. Germline CDR1 is KGHSH and CDR2 is LQKENI. V was pared by 1 base and J by 0 bases, with 3 bases between. In nucleotides, the CDR3 is TGTGCCAGCTCACCACAGCTGAACACTGAAGCTTTCTTT. Protein product: CASSPQLNTEAFF.

The chain employs TRBV4-2 and TRBJ2-5; TRBD2 matches at 8 bases. J gave up 3 bases and V 1 base, and 4 bases lay outside the gene matches. Germline CDR1 and CDR2: LGHNA and YNFKEQ. CDR3 length equals 15 residues. The CDR3 nucleotides are TGTGCCAGCAGCCAAGGGGATAGCGGGAAAGAGACCCAGTACTTC. Translation gives CASSQGDSGKETQYF.

This clone was seen just once. The chain combines TRBV7-2 with TRBJ2-7, with D perhaps TRBD1 or TRBD2 (6 bases each). CDR1 and CDR2 from the germline V gene are SGHTA and FQGNSA. The V and J ends lost 1 base and 3 bases respectively, with 13 bases between them. This CDR3 spans 15 amino acids. The CDR3, as DNA: TGTGCCAGCAGCTTAGTCGGGGGCGGCCTCTACGAGCAGTACTTC. Translation gives CASSLVGGGLYEQYF.

The rearrangement links TRBV18 to TRBJ1-2, with TRBD1 as a possible D gene (5 bases). CDR3 length equals 15 residues. The V gene lost 0 bases and the J gene lost 4 bases, with 12 bases spanning the gap. Germline V gene lookup returns CDR1 KGHSH and CDR2 LQKENI. In DNA form, the CDR3 reads TGTGCCAGCTCACCACCGAGAGGGGACCTCTATGGCTACACCTTC. Translated: CASSPPRGDLYGYTF.

The chain combines TRBV2 with TRBJ1-5; a weak D match, TRBD1 (5 bases). V lost 4 bases, J lost 0 bases, and 16 bases lay in between. This CDR3 comprises 17 residues. Per the germline V gene, CDR1 is SNHLY and CDR2 is FYNNEI. In DNA form, the CDR3 reads TGTGCCAGCAGTGCCAGGGTAGGATTAGATAGCAATCAGCCCCAGCATTTT. The encoded protein is CASSARVGLDSNQPQHF.

The chain recombines TRBV28 with TRBJ2-3; weak D call: TRBD2 (5 bases). V gave up 3 bases and J gave up 2 bases, with 9 bases separating them. Germline lookup yields CDR1 MDHEN and CDR2 SYDVKM. The CDR3 has 14 amino acids. The DNA of the CDR3 is TGTGCCAGCAGTTTGTCTAGCCTCACAGATACGCAGTATTTT. Its protein is CASSLSSLTDTQYF.

The CDR3 loop is CSVDLASGNSYEQYF. CDR3 in DNA: TGCAGCGTTGACTTGGCTAGCGGTAACTCCTACGAGCAGTACTTC. The chain recombines TRBV29-1 with TRBJ2-7; 7 nucleotides match TRBD2. From germline, CDR1 is SQVTM and CDR2 ANQGSEA. Trimming removed 3 bases from V and 0 bases from J; junction bases left unmatched: 8. The CDR3 spans 15 residues.

This clone was recorded at least ten times. The chain combines TRBV4-2 with TRBJ2-3; 10 bases agree with TRBD2. Trimming removed 5 bases from V and 2 bases from J; junction bases left unmatched: 7. Per germline, CDR1 LGHNA and CDR2 YNFKEQ. CDR3 size: 16 residues. CDR3 amino acids: CASSGRLAGFTDTQYF. The DNA for the CDR3 is TGTGCCAGCAGCGGACGACTAGCGGGTTTCACAGATACGCAGTATTTT.

The rearrangement joins TRBV5-1 to TRBJ2-1; 12 bases fit TRBD1. The CDR3 extends over 19 amino acids. The junction had 16 bases not matched to a gene; V was cut back by 1 base and J by 8 bases. Per germline, CDR1 SGHRS and CDR2 YFSETQ. CDR3 nucleotide sequence: TGCGCCAGCAGCTTGTTTCCATCCTCCGGGACAGGGGGCGACTATGAGCAGTTCTTC. Its translation is CASSLFPSSGTGGDYEQFF. Supplemented by reference TRBV5-1 and TRBJ2-1, the full variable domain reads KAGVTQTPRYLIKTRGQQVTLSCSPISGHRSVSWYQQTPGQGLQFLFEYFSETQRNKGNFPGRFSGRQFSNSRSEMNVSTLELGDSALYLCASSLFPSSGTGGDYEQFFGPGTRLTVL.

The chain couples TRBV19 to TRBJ1-1; D not certain. This CDR3 is 14 amino acids long. Trimming cost V 2 bases and J 2 bases, with 9 bases left between them. The germline gives CDR1 LNHDA, CDR2 SQIVND (reference sequence). The DNA for the CDR3 is TGTGCCAGTAGTATATTTCGGGATAACACTGAAGCTTTCTTT. Encoded protein: CASSIFRDNTEAFF.

The V and J genes are TRBV7-9 and TRBJ1-5; TRBD1 matches 7 bases. Germline loops: CDR1 SEHNR, CDR2 FQNEAQ (reference sequence). V shed 5 bases and J 5 bases; nucleotides not matched to a gene: 9. The CDR3 is made up of 15 amino acids. CDR3 coding DNA: TGTGCCAGCAGCACATGGGGGGACAGCGATCAGCCCCAGCATTTT. This translates into CASSTWGDSDQPQHF. Full variable domain (rest looked up from reference TRBV7-9 and TRBJ1-5): DTGVSQNPRHKITKRGQNVTFRCDPISEHNRLYWYRQTLGQGPEFLTYFQNEAQLEKSRLLSDRFSAERPKGSFSTLEIQRTEQGDSAMYLCASSTWGDSDQPQHFGDGTRLSIL.

The chain has TRBV4-1 and TRBJ2-3; no firm D call. The length of the CDR3 is 16 residues. The germline V and J ends were trimmed by 1 base and 1 base, with 12 bases remaining between them. Per germline, CDR1 MGHRA and CDR2 YSYEKL. The chain's CDR3 is CASSQGRLSGTDTQYF. CDR3 in DNA: TGCGCCAGCAGCCAAGGTCGCCTTTCTGGCACAGATACGCAGTATTTT.

The gene calls are TRBV5-1 and TRBJ2-1, with D hard to call. Per germline, CDR1 SGHRS and CDR2 YFSETQ. This CDR3 has 13 amino acids. V was shortened by 0 bases and J by 5 bases, with 6 bases between the two germline ends. The CDR3 coding sequence is TGCGCCAGCAGCTTGGATGCCAACAATGAGCAGTTCTTC. Its translation is CASSLDANNEQFF.

In the case of this clone: At the DNA level, this CDR3 is encoded by other sequences in the same sample as well. CDR3 coding DNA: TGTGCCAGCAGCTTATCTGGGGAGACCCAGTACTTC. It codes for CASSLSGETQYF. This chain uses TRBV7-9 with TRBJ2-5; D not resolved. The germline V gene has CDR1 SEHNR and CDR2 FQNEAQ (reference sequence). Trimming took off 2 bases at V and 5 bases at J, with 6 bases between the two ends. The CDR3 has 12 residues.

The J gene is TRBJ1-1, the V gene TRBV5-1; 8 positions agree with TRBD1. V lost 0 bases to trimming and J lost 4 bases; unmatched junction nucleotides: 8. CDR3 length: 16 amino acids. Per the germline V gene, CDR1 is SGHRS and CDR2 is YFSETQ. The CDR3 loop reads CASSLDAVQGGTEAFF. Here the CDR3 DNA reads TGCGCCAGCAGCTTGGACGCCGTACAGGGGGGCACTGAAGCTTTCTTT.

The chain has TRBV6-5 and TRBJ2-2, with unresolved D. Per germline, CDR1 MNHEY and CDR2 SVGAGI. The V end lost 2 bases, the J end lost 7 bases, and 14 bases lay between the germline ends. The CDR3 contains 15 residues. CDR3 DNA sequence: TGTGCCAGCAGTTACCAGTCAATCGGGCTCGGGGAGCTGTTTTTT. Translated, it gives CASSYQSIGLGELFF.

The chain recombines TRBV7-8 with TRBJ2-3, with 8 positions matching TRBD2. With 2 bases clipped from V and 1 base from J, the junction kept 8 bases outside the gene matches. This CDR3 spans 17 amino acids. Germline CDR1 and CDR2: SGHVS and FQNEAQ. The DNA for the CDR3 is TGTGCCAGCAGCTTAATTGGGGCGGGAGGACGCACAGATACGCAGTATTTT. Protein product: CASSLIGAGGRTDTQYF. Variable domain in full (rest from reference TRBV7-8 and TRBJ2-3): GAGVSQSPRYKVAKRGQDVALRCDPISGHVSLFWYQQALGQGPEFLTYFQNEAQLDKSGLPSDRFFAERPEGSVSTLKIQRTQQEDSAVYLCASSLIGAGGRTDTQYFGPGTRLTVL.

The rearrangement uses TRBV5-4 and TRBJ2-3; a weak D match, TRBD2 (6 bases). The CDR3 extends over 16 amino acids. CDR1 and CDR2 from the germline V gene are SGHNT and YYREEE (reference sequence). V shed 4 bases and J shed 2 bases, with 17 bases lying between them. CDR3 coding DNA: TGTGCCAGCAGCCCTGGAGGGGAATTCCTCACAGATACGCAGTATTTT. Encoded protein: CASSPGGEFLTDTQYF.

V and J are TRBV5-1 and TRBJ2-4, with D possibly matching TRBD1 (5 bases). This CDR3 contains 15 residues. Trimming left V 4 bases short and J 1 base short, with 12 bases between. Germline V lookup: CDR1 SGHRS, CDR2 YFSETQ. This CDR3 reads CASSADSRAKNIQYF. The CDR3 coding sequence is TGCGCCAGCAGCGCAGACAGTCGGGCCAAAAACATTCAGTACTTC. The whole variable domain, filled in from reference TRBV5-1 and TRBJ2-4, reads KAGVTQTPRYLIKTRGQQVTLSCSPISGHRSVSWYQQTPGQGLQFLFEYFSETQRNKGNFPGRFSGRQFSNSRSEMNVSTLELGDSALYLCASSADSRAKNIQYFGAGTRLSVL.

CDR3 bases: TGTGCCAGCACCCGGCTGGGGACAGGAGAAGAGACCCAGTACTTC. Amino acids: CASTRLGTGEETQYF. The rearrangement joins TRBV2 to TRBJ2-5, with 8 nucleotides matching TRBD1. CDR3 length: 15 residues. Unmatched junction bases numbered 10, after V lost 7 bases and J lost 3 bases. CDR1 is SNHLY, CDR2 FYNNEI, per germline. The full variable domain, rest sourced from reference TRBV2 and TRBJ2-5, is EPEVTQTPSHQVTQMGQEVILRCVPISNHLYFYWYRQILGQKVEFLVSFYNNEISEKSEIFDDQFSVERPDGSNFTLKIRSTKLEDSAMYFCASTRLGTGEETQYFGPGTRLLVL.

The CDR3 sequence is CASSRGQGVVLQYF. The CDR3, as DNA: TGTGCCAGCAGCCGCGGACAGGGGGTGGTTCTCCAGTACTTC. The chain employs TRBV5-6 and TRBJ2-7; 10 positions match TRBD1. The CDR3 is 14 amino acids. The germline CDR1 and CDR2 sequences are SGHDT and YYEEEE. V lost 4 bases and J lost 10; bases outside the gene matches: 11.